These T cell receptor beta chains were read from a single sample in a study of blood T cell repertoires in COVID-19. Generated by immunoSEQ multiplex PCR, the TCRdb table keeps only in-frame clones and is missing some. In the table there are about 140,000 clones, approximately 80% of which are singletons. Sequencing was performed on peripheral blood. The receptors come from a woman of 80 years or more with active or convalescent COVID-19. Both conserved end residues are part of each CDR3. The order of the fields is V gene, J gene, CDR3 protein.

>TRBV28|TRBJ1-2
CASWTGGVRGYTF
>TRBV5-1|TRBJ2-5
CASSLAIYETQYF
>TRBV18|TRBJ2-7
CASSPSSYEQYF
>TRBV2|TRBJ2-2
CAITQGQLNTGELFF
>TRBV3-1/TRBV3-2|TRBJ2-2
CASSQAYTGELFF
>TRBV6-5|TRBJ1-1
CASSPAGRRNTEAFF
>TRBV7-9|TRBJ1-6
CASSPTESNSPLHF
>TRBV10-3|TRBJ2-3
CAISGQGTDTQYF
>TRBV30|TRBJ2-5
CAWSSTRGSQETQYF
>TRBV6-2/TRBV6-3|TRBJ2-7
CASSYSGSGNEQYF
>TRBV6-1|TRBJ2-3
CASSALAGWVPDTQYF
>TRBV2|TRBJ2-7
CASSEAGATYEQYF
>TRBV7-2|TRBJ1-3
CASSPGQFSSGNTIYF
>TRBV7-9|TRBJ2-3
CASSGPGTGSTDTQYF
>TRBV5-4|TRBJ2-1
CASSPKTSGGAYEQFF
>TRBV7-6|TRBJ1-4
CASSIRTGPGEKLFF
>TRBV21-1|TRBJ1-3
CASSIREDRGRSGNTIYF